The clone carrying this T cell receptor (beta chain) was observed a few times. Its antigen is still unknown. These data belong to a study of cytomegalovirus exposure and HLA in healthy donors. General study findings and limits: Altogether, some 170 TCR beta chains were recorded as cytomegalovirus-associated.

PCR employed 60 Vbeta and 13 Jbeta primers. Data came from immunoSEQ multiplex PCR; TCRdb stores just in-frame clones and leaves some out. The profile shows about 200,000 clones, more than 60% of them singletons. The CDR3 is 13 residues long. Germline values: CDR1 MNHNS, CDR2 SASEGT. With 5 bases clipped from V and 2 bases from J, the junction kept 2 bases outside the gene matches. This sequence joins TRBV6-1 and TRBJ2-5; 7 bases fit TRBD2. This receptor was obtained from a man aged 50 or older in good health and CMV-seronegative. Sequencing was carried out using PBMCs. CDR3 nucleotide sequence: TGTGCCAGCAGTAGCGGGGTTCAAGAGACCCAGTACTTC. Encoded protein: CASSSGVQETQYF.